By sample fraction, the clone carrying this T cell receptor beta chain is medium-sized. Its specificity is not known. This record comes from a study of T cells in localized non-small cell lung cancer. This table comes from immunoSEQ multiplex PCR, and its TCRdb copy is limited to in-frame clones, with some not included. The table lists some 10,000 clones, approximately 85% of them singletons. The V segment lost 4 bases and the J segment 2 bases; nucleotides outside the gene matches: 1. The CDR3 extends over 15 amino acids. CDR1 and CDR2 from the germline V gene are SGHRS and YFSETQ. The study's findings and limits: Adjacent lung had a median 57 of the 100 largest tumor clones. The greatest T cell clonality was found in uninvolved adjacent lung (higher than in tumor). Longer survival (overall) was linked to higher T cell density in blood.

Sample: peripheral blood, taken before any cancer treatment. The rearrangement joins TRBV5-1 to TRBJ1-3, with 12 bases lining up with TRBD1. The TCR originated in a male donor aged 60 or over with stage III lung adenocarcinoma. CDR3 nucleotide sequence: TGCGCCAGCAGCCGGGACAGGGGGCCTGGAAACACCATATATTTT. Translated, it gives CASSRDRGPGNTIYF.